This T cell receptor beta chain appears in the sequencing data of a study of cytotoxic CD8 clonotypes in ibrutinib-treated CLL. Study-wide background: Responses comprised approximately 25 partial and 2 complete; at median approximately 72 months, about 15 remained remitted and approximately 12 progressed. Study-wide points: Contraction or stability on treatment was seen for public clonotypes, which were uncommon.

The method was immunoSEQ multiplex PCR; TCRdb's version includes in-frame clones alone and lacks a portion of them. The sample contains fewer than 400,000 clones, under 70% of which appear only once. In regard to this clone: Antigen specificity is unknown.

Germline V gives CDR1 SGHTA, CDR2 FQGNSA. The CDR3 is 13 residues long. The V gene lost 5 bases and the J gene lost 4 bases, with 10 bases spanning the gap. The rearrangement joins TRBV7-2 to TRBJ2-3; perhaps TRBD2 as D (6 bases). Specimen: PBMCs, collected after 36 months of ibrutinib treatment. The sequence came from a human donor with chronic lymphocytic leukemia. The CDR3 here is CASSRRESDTQYF. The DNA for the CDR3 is TGTGCCAGCAGCCGCCGGGAGTCAGATACGCAGTATTTT.